This T cell receptor beta chain was obtained from a study of OX40 agonist ivuxolimab in advanced cancers. Looking at the study overall: Ivuxolimab was a fully human IgG2 agonistic monoclonal antibody targeting the costimulatory receptor OX40 (CD134). Peripheral TCRbeta sequencing aimed to test whether ivuxolimab altered TCR sequence diversity and caused clonal T-cell expansion. The paper covers the monotherapy dose-escalation part of the phase I ivuxolimab trial, which included N ≈ 50 patients. The dose-escalation cohort was about 83% male with a mean age of roughly 62 years, ranging from about 23 to 85. Partial responses were achieved by three dose-escalation patients, of whom one had hepatocellular carcinoma and two had cutaneous melanoma. Intravenous ivuxolimab was administered to patients every 2 weeks at six dose levels: 0.01, 0.1, 0.3, 1.5, 3 and 10 mg/kg. Of the approximately 54 patients in dose escalation, approximately 20 had hepatocellular carcinoma, about 15 had melanoma, 9 had renal cell carcinoma and 9 had head and neck cancer. Patients were allowed to have had prior anti-PD-1, anti-PD-L1 or anti-CTLA-4 therapy, and 30% to 40% of the dose-escalation patients had been treated with checkpoint inhibitors. Summary of the overall study and its limitations: Low levels of normalized T-cell clonal expansion were also seen in some patients who did not respond. After ivuxolimab, CD8+ T cells had more expanded clones than CD4+ T cells on average. Partial responders in the 0.1-3.0 mg/kg groups had among the lowest normalized peripheral clonal expansion, especially among CD8+ T cells. At doses from 0.1 to 3.0 mg/kg, clonal expansion was seen in both CD4+ and CD8+ blood T cells between baseline and week 6. The antigen specificity of the clonally expanded peripheral T cells was not determined.

The trial excluded patients who had a history of autoimmune disease or were on systemic immunosuppression. Peripheral blood for TCR sequencing was collected from all dose cohorts at baseline, on cycle 4 day 1, and on cycle 7 day 1. Samples were obtained from an open-label, multicenter, first-in-human phase I dose-escalation trial of ivuxolimab. Adults with locally advanced or metastatic head and neck squamous cell, hepatocellular, melanoma or renal cell carcinoma were enrolled in the trial. Before TCR sequencing, CD4+ T cells and CD8+ T cells were sorted from peripheral blood as separate populations. For this clone: Its binding antigen is unknown. No base-level quality is on record; no much larger clone is a single base apart.

Trimming takes 8 bases off V and 9 bases off J; junction bases not matched to a gene: 7. The CDR3 spans 13 residues, from the cysteine through the phenylalanine. The retained sequence is limited to the CDR3, 39 bases, with the frame set at the first base. CDR1 GTSNPN and CDR2 SVGIG are derived from the germline V gene (reference sequence). To sequence the TCRbeta CDR3 region, genomic DNA was isolated from the sorted cells. The immunoSEQ Assay was used to sequence the TCRbeta CDR3 regions. TCRdb holds this immuneACCESS table with in-frame rearrangements only. Some clones are missing; in checked studies, unresolved V genes explain under half, and the rest has no known cause. The sample profile shows tens of thousands of clones; about 90% of them were found once. The ten biggest clones cover about 5.1% of the sample.

The source material was CD4+ or CD8+ T cells sorted from blood, sampled in a trial of the OX40 agonist ivuxolimab. This sequence originates from an adult with an advanced solid tumor such as melanoma, head and neck, liver or kidney cancer. The rearrangement combines TRBV30 with TRBJ1-6, and TRBD1 matches 10 of the central bases. The CDR3 amino acid sequence is: CAGTGTGASPLHF. The nucleotides read TGTGCCGGAACGGGGACAGGGGCTTCACCCCTCCACTTT.